The rows below give T cell receptor beta chains drawn from one sample of a study of blood T cell repertoires in COVID-19. Some clones are missing from TCRdb's copy, which holds only in-frame ones; the method was immunoSEQ multiplex PCR. The sample lists 330,000 or so clones; around 87% were seen once. The sequencing input was PBMCs or T cells enriched from blood (not recorded which). All receptors come from a man in his forties in a cohort exposed to, infected with or recovered from COVID-19 (not recorded which). The CDR3 runs from the conserved cysteine through the conserved F or W. The D gene is left open where the match is weak. Some rows have no size entry. The others give once, few or many, or a class for an expanded clone.

CDR3aa: CASAKGADKFTEAFF; CDR3nt: TGTGCTAGTGCAAAAGGGGCAGACAAATTCACTGAAGCTTTCTTT; j_gene: TRBJ1-1; d_gene: .; abundance: .; v_gene: TRBV12-5
CDR3aa: CASREQGANTEAFF; CDR3nt: TGCGCCAGCAGGGAACAGGGGGCGAACACTGAAGCTTTCTTT; j_gene: TRBJ1-1; d_gene: TRBD1; abundance: .; v_gene: TRBV5-1
CDR3aa: CASSVQGVGTYGYTF; CDR3nt: TGTGCCAGCAGCGTTCAGGGGGTTGGTACCTATGGCTACACCTTC; j_gene: TRBJ1-2; d_gene: TRBD1; abundance: .; v_gene: TRBV9
CDR3aa: CASSITGGLYGYTF; CDR3nt: TGCGCCAGCAGCATCACAGGGGGCTTATATGGCTACACCTTC; j_gene: TRBJ1-2; d_gene: TRBD1; abundance: .; v_gene: TRBV5-1
CDR3aa: CASSLMGGTQYF; CDR3nt: TGTGCCAGCAGCTTAATGGGAGGGACCCAGTACTTC; j_gene: TRBJ2-5; d_gene: .; abundance: once; v_gene: TRBV7-3
CDR3aa: CASSLQTSGSSDTQYF; CDR3nt: TGCGCCAGCAGCCTTCAGACTAGCGGGAGTTCAGATACGCAGTATTTT; j_gene: TRBJ2-3; d_gene: TRBD2; abundance: .; v_gene: TRBV5-1
CDR3aa: CSVSVSYEQYF; CDR3nt: TGCAGCGTTTCTGTCTCCTACGAGCAGTACTTC; j_gene: TRBJ2-7; d_gene: .; abundance: .; v_gene: TRBV29-1
CDR3aa: CATPRPNIGLAGGSTDTQYF; CDR3nt: TGTGCCACCCCGCGCCCAAATATCGGACTAGCGGGAGGCTCTACAGATACGCAGTATTTT; j_gene: TRBJ2-3; d_gene: .; abundance: .; v_gene: TRBV21-1
CDR3aa: CASSESPQLYEQYF; CDR3nt: TGTGCCAGCAGTGAAAGTCCACAGCTCTACGAGCAGTACTTC; j_gene: TRBJ2-7; d_gene: .; abundance: .; v_gene: TRBV6-1
CDR3aa: CASSHQREGRSEQFF; CDR3nt: TGCGCCAGCAGCCACCAGCGGGAGGGCCGCAGTGAGCAGTTCTTC; j_gene: TRBJ2-1; d_gene: TRBD2; abundance: once; v_gene: TRBV4-1
CDR3aa: CASSQRQGMGYNEQFF; CDR3nt: TGTGCCAGCAGCCAAAGGCAGGGGATGGGGTACAATGAGCAGTTCTTC; j_gene: TRBJ2-1; d_gene: .; abundance: .; v_gene: TRBV7-3
CDR3aa: CASTMGGNEKLFF; CDR3nt: TGTGCCAGCACCATGGGGGGGAATGAAAAACTGTTTTTT; j_gene: TRBJ1-4; d_gene: .; abundance: .; v_gene: TRBV28
CDR3aa: CASSLFHTEAFF; CDR3nt: TGTGCCAGCAGTTTATTCCATACTGAAGCTTTCTTT; j_gene: TRBJ1-1; d_gene: .; abundance: .; v_gene: TRBV28
CDR3aa: CASSLPLAGLSGELFF; CDR3nt: TGTGCCAGCAGCTTACCACTAGCGGGATTGTCCGGGGAGCTGTTTTTT; j_gene: TRBJ2-2; d_gene: TRBD2; abundance: .; v_gene: TRBV5-5
CDR3aa: CASSERSGVGGEQYF; CDR3nt: TGTGCCAGCAGTGAACGGTCAGGGGTAGGTGGCGAGCAGTACTTC; j_gene: TRBJ2-7; d_gene: .; abundance: .; v_gene: TRBV2
CDR3aa: CASRRGGTDEKLFF; CDR3nt: TGTGCCAGTAGGAGAGGCGGGACTGATGAAAAACTGTTTTTT; j_gene: TRBJ1-4; d_gene: .; abundance: .; v_gene: TRBV19
CDR3aa: CASNSGQGLNEQFF; CDR3nt: TGTGCCAGCAACTCGGGACAGGGGTTAAATGAGCAGTTCTTC; j_gene: TRBJ2-1; d_gene: TRBD1; abundance: .; v_gene: TRBV27
CDR3aa: CASSPQTAGQGPYGYTF; CDR3nt: TGTGCCAGCTCACCACAGACAGCGGGACAGGGGCCCTATGGCTACACCTTC; j_gene: TRBJ1-2; d_gene: TRBD1; abundance: .; v_gene: TRBV18
CDR3aa: CASSHQGGGSPYEQYF; CDR3nt: TGCGCCAGCAGCCACCAGGGAGGGGGTAGTCCCTACGAGCAGTACTTC; j_gene: TRBJ2-7; d_gene: .; abundance: .; v_gene: TRBV5-1
CDR3aa: CASSLGHSGSSETQYF; CDR3nt: TGCGCCAGCAGCTTGGGGCATAGCGGGAGTTCGGAGACCCAGTACTTC; j_gene: TRBJ2-5; d_gene: TRBD2; abundance: .; v_gene: TRBV5-1
CDR3aa: CSGGRENGYTF; CDR3nt: TGCAGTGGTGGCCGGGAAAATGGCTACACCTTC; j_gene: TRBJ1-2; d_gene: .; abundance: .; v_gene: TRBV20-1
CDR3aa: CASSRTPKNQPQHF; CDR3nt: TGTGCCAGCAGCCGCACACCGAAGAATCAGCCCCAGCATTTT; j_gene: TRBJ1-5; d_gene: .; abundance: .; v_gene: TRBV3-1/TRBV3-2
CDR3aa: CASSALTGVDYEQYF; CDR3nt: TGCGCCAGCAGTGCTTTGACAGGGGTCGACTACGAGCAGTACTTC; j_gene: TRBJ2-7; d_gene: TRBD1; abundance: .; v_gene: TRBV5-1
CDR3aa: CASSRTQPRTSKKAQETQYF; CDR3nt: TGTGCCAGCAGCCGAACACAGCCTCGGACTAGCAAAAAGGCCCAAGAGACCCAGTACTTC; j_gene: TRBJ2-5; d_gene: TRBD2; abundance: .; v_gene: TRBV4-2
CDR3aa: CASSPGLVVQFF; CDR3nt: TGTGCCAGCAGTCCAGGACTAGTGGTTCAGTTCTTC; j_gene: TRBJ2-1; d_gene: TRBD2; abundance: .; v_gene: TRBV28
CDR3aa: CASSSGTHSYEQYF; CDR3nt: TGTGCCAGCAGTTCCGGGACTCACTCCTACGAGCAGTACTTC; j_gene: TRBJ2-7; d_gene: .; abundance: .; v_gene: TRBV6-5
CDR3aa: CASSRITGDGGYTF; CDR3nt: TGCGCCAGCAGCCGAATAACAGGGGATGGTGGCTACACCTTC; j_gene: TRBJ1-2; d_gene: TRBD1; abundance: .; v_gene: TRBV4-1
CDR3aa: CASSLGGGLGTQFF; CDR3nt: TGTGCCAGCAGCTTAGGGGGGGGACTAGGGACGCAGTTCTTC; j_gene: TRBJ2-1; d_gene: TRBD2; abundance: .; v_gene: TRBV7-2
CDR3aa: CASSTRVGRETQYF; CDR3nt: TGTGCCAGTAGTACCAGGGTAGGAAGGGAGACCCAGTACTTC; j_gene: TRBJ2-5; d_gene: .; abundance: .; v_gene: TRBV19